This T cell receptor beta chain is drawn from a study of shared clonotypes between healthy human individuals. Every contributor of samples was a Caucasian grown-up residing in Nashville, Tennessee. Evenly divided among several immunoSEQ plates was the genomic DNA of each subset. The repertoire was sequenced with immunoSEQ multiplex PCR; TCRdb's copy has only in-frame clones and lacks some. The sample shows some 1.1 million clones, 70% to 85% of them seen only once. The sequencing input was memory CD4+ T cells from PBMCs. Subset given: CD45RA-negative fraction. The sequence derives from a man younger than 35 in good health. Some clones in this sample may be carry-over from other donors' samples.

CDR3: CASSRDGRNTEAFF. The CDR3 DNA sequence: TGTGCCAGTTCCAGGGACGGAAGGAACACTGAAGCTTTCTTT. This sequence joins TRBV9 and TRBJ1-1; D is possibly TRBD1 (5 bases). CDR1 and CDR2 (germline): SGDLS, YYNGEE. The CDR3 loop spans 14 amino acids. The V and J ends lost 8 bases and 1 base respectively, with 15 bases between them.